This TCR beta chain emerged from a study of PD-L1 blockade in urothelial cancer. Trimming shortened V by 3 bases and J by 6 bases, and 12 bases separated the two germline ends. Germline assignment: CDR1 SGHTA and CDR2 FQGNSA. This CDR3 has 14 residues. Each PCR had synthetic TCR analog templates added to it as a spike-in. The protocol was immunoSEQ multiplex PCR, while the TCRdb copy is restricted to in-frame clones and leaves out a portion. The data contain roughly 50,000 clones, approximately 77% of them singletons. This chain uses TRBV7-2 with TRBJ2-4; D might be TRBD1 (5 bases). Material: PBMCs, obtained around atezolizumab (anti-PD-L1) treatment. This TCR derives from a man between 65 and 85 years old with urothelial cancer. The CDR3 DNA sequence: TGTGCCAGCAGCTTCCTGACAGCACCAAACATTCAGTACTTC. Amino acid sequence: CASSFLTAPNIQYF.